A selection of T cell receptor beta chains follows, all from one sample in a study of blood T cell repertoires in COVID-19. Data came from immunoSEQ multiplex PCR; TCRdb stores just in-frame clones and leaves some out. Of 200,000 to 300,000 clones listed, roughly 80% were seen once; the top ten hold 6% to 9.5%. Material: peripheral blood. The receptors were gathered from a woman older than 75 with acute or convalescent COVID-19. CDR3s include the opening cysteine and the closing phenylalanine or tryptophan. D genes are given only for firm matches. For some rows the clone size is stated as once, few or many, or as a class when expanded; others skip it.

size: NA
J: TRBJ2-3
D: TRBD2
V: TRBV29-1
DNA: TGCAGCGTTACAAGCGGGGGGGCTAGTACGCAGTATTTT
CDR3: CSVTSGGASTQYF

size: NA
J: TRBJ1-2
D: TRBD1
V: TRBV6-4
DNA: TGTGCCAGCAGTGCGGAACAGGGGACTAACTATGGCTACACCTTC
CDR3: CASSAEQGTNYGYTF

size: few
J: TRBJ1-2
D: NA
V: TRBV27
DNA: TGTGCCAGCAGTTTCGTTCCCCTCGCGGGAGGCTACACCTTC
CDR3: CASSFVPLAGGYTF

size: NA
J: TRBJ2-7
D: TRBD2
V: TRBV4-2
DNA: TGTGCCAGCAGCCAAGGACTAGCGGGGGGTTTCTCCTACGAGCAGTACTTC
CDR3: CASSQGLAGGFSYEQYF

size: few
J: TRBJ1-2
D: NA
V: TRBV12-3/TRBV12-4
DNA: TGTGCCAGCGCCTGGGGCGGCGGCTACACCTTC
CDR3: CASAWGGGYTF

size: few
J: TRBJ1-1
D: TRBD1
V: TRBV5-4
DNA: TGTGCCAGCAGCAGGACAGGGTGGGGCACTGAAGCTTTCTTT
CDR3: CASSRTGWGTEAFF

size: NA
J: TRBJ2-3
D: TRBD1
V: TRBV4-2
DNA: TGTGCCAGCAGTTCGGACAGGGTCAGCACAGATACGCAGTATTTT
CDR3: CASSSDRVSTDTQYF

size: NA
J: TRBJ2-7
D: TRBD2
V: TRBV4-2
DNA: TGTGCCAGCAGCCAAGGACTAGCGGGAGCCTACGAGCAGTACTTC
CDR3: CASSQGLAGAYEQYF

size: NA
J: TRBJ1-6
D: NA
V: TRBV6-6
DNA: TGTGCCAGCAGTTACGGAGGGTCCGATAATTCACCCCTCCACTTT
CDR3: CASSYGGSDNSPLHF

size: NA
J: TRBJ1-4
D: NA
V: TRBV6-5
DNA: TGTGCCAGCAGTTACAGACAACCAACTAATGAAAAACTGTTTTTT
CDR3: CASSYRQPTNEKLFF

size: NA
J: TRBJ1-1
D: TRBD1
V: TRBV5-1
DNA: TGCGCCAGCAGCTGGACCGGGACAGGGGGTACTGAAGCTTTCTTT
CDR3: CASSWTGTGGTEAFF

size: NA
J: TRBJ2-7
D: TRBD2
V: TRBV5-1
DNA: TGCGCCAGCAGCTTGGGAAGCGGGGGAACCTACGAGCAGTACTTC
CDR3: CASSLGSGGTYEQYF

size: few
J: TRBJ2-5
D: TRBD1
V: TRBV10-2
DNA: TGCGCCAGCAAACAGGGGGTGGAGACCCAGTACTTC
CDR3: CASKQGVETQYF

size: many
J: TRBJ2-1
D: TRBD2
V: TRBV7-2
DNA: TGTGCCAGCAGCTCGACTAGCGGGGAATACAATGAGCAGTTCTTC
CDR3: CASSSTSGEYNEQFF

size: NA
J: TRBJ1-5
D: NA
V: TRBV6-5
DNA: TGTGCCAGCAGCATGACAGTTAGCAATCAGCCCCAGCATTTT
CDR3: CASSMTVSNQPQHF

size: NA
J: TRBJ1-2
D: TRBD1
V: TRBV5-1
DNA: TGCGCCAGCAGTTCGGACAGGGGAGATGGCTACACCTTC
CDR3: CASSSDRGDGYTF

size: NA
J: TRBJ1-1
D: NA
V: TRBV7-6
DNA: TGTGCCAGCAGCTCCCAGGGGAGGAACACTGAAGCTTTCTTT
CDR3: CASSSQGRNTEAFF

size: NA
J: TRBJ1-5
D: NA
V: TRBV10-3
DNA: TGTGCCATCAGCTGGACAGAAAATCAGCCCCAGCATTTT
CDR3: CAISWTENQPQHF

size: NA
J: TRBJ1-5
D: NA
V: TRBV6-1
DNA: TGTGCCAGCAGTGAATCCGGGGAAGGTCAGCCCCAGCATTTT
CDR3: CASSESGEGQPQHF

size: NA
J: TRBJ2-1
D: TRBD1
V: TRBV19
DNA: TGTGCCAGTAGTATCTCCTCGGACAGGGGGGATGATGAGCAGTTCTTC
CDR3: CASSISSDRGDDEQFF

size: NA
J: TRBJ1-5
D: TRBD1
V: TRBV19
DNA: TGTGCCTCTCGGACAGGGGGGAATATCAATCAGCCCCAGCATTTT
CDR3: CASRTGGNINQPQHF

size: NA
J: TRBJ1-6
D: NA
V: TRBV23-1
DNA: TGCGCCAGCAGTCAATCCACTCGGCGTGGGACAAGCACCCTAAATTCACCCCTCCACTTT
CDR3: CASSQSTRRGTSTLNSPLHF

size: NA
J: TRBJ2-2
D: TRBD1
V: TRBV19
DNA: TGTGCCAGCCGCAGACAGGGGAGTCCCGGGGAGCTGTTTTTT
CDR3: CASRRQGSPGELFF

size: NA
J: TRBJ1-6
D: TRBD1
V: TRBV27
DNA: TGTGCCAGCAGTCCGACAGGGAGGTTCATTAATTCACCCCTCCACTTT
CDR3: CASSPTGRFINSPLHF

size: NA
J: TRBJ2-3
D: NA
V: TRBV27
DNA: TGTGCCAGCAGTGCGGCTAGCACAGATACGCAGTATTTT
CDR3: CASSAASTDTQYF

size: NA
J: TRBJ1-1
D: TRBD1
V: TRBV19
DNA: TGTGCCAGTAGTAGAATTGGGACAGGGGCCACTGAAGCTTTCTTT
CDR3: CASSRIGTGATEAFF

size: NA
J: TRBJ2-7
D: NA
V: TRBV5-1
DNA: TGCGCCAGCAGCTTGGACCCCCCGGGTACGGGTTACGAGCAGTACTTC
CDR3: CASSLDPPGTGYEQYF

size: NA
J: TRBJ1-1
D: TRBD1
V: TRBV6-2/TRBV6-3
DNA: TGTGCCAGCAGTTACGGGACAGGGCACACTGAAGCTTTCTTT
CDR3: CASSYGTGHTEAFF

size: NA
J: TRBJ2-7
D: NA
V: TRBV6-6
DNA: TGTGCCAGCAAGGCGGCAGGGGGGACCTACGAGCAGTACTTC
CDR3: CASKAAGGTYEQYF

size: NA
J: TRBJ2-1
D: TRBD1
V: TRBV25-1
DNA: TGTGCCAGCAGTGAAGCCCCCGGGACAGGCCACTCCTACAATGAGCAGTTCTTC
CDR3: CASSEAPGTGHSYNEQFF

size: NA
J: TRBJ1-2
D: TRBD1
V: TRBV6-5
DNA: TGTGCCAGCAGTTACTCCATGACAGGGAATGGCTACACCTTC
CDR3: CASSYSMTGNGYTF

size: NA
J: TRBJ2-1
D: TRBD2
V: TRBV19
DNA: TGTGCCAGTAGTACCGAACTAGCGGGAGGAGTTCGAGGCGTCTACAATGAGCAGTTCTTC
CDR3: CASSTELAGGVRGVYNEQFF

size: NA
J: TRBJ2-7
D: TRBD1
V: TRBV18
DNA: TGTGCCAGCTCAGCCCGGACAGGGGAGGACGAGCAGTACTTC
CDR3: CASSARTGEDEQYF

size: NA
J: TRBJ1-1
D: NA
V: TRBV12-5
DNA: TGTGCTAGTGGTCCCCCGGGGGTTACTGAAGCTTTCTTT
CDR3: CASGPPGVTEAFF

size: many
J: TRBJ2-2
D: TRBD1
V: TRBV5-1
DNA: TGCGCCAGCAGCATGGGACAGGGGCTAGTCCTCAACTTAAACACCGGGGAGCTGTTTTTT
CDR3: CASSMGQGLVLNLNTGELFF

size: NA
J: TRBJ1-4
D: NA
V: TRBV5-1
DNA: TGCGCCAGCAGCCTGGGACAACGGAATGAAAAACTGTTTTTT
CDR3: CASSLGQRNEKLFF

size: NA
J: TRBJ2-5
D: NA
V: TRBV5-4
DNA: TGTGCCAGCAGCTTGGCAGGGAATCGAGAGACCCAGTACTTC
CDR3: CASSLAGNRETQYF

size: NA
J: TRBJ2-3
D: NA
V: TRBV5-1
DNA: TGCGCCAGCAGCTTGGCCGTCTCAGGGGATGCGGATACGCAGTATTTT
CDR3: CASSLAVSGDADTQYF

size: NA
J: TRBJ2-1
D: TRBD2
V: TRBV7-8
DNA: TGTGCCAGCCTGTCTAGCGGGGGCCACAATGAGCAGTTCTTC
CDR3: CASLSSGGHNEQFF

size: NA
J: TRBJ1-1
D: NA
V: TRBV27
DNA: TGTGCCAGCAGTTTATTTGTCAGCGGGAACACTGAAGCTTTCTTT
CDR3: CASSLFVSGNTEAFF

size: NA
J: TRBJ2-7
D: NA
V: TRBV28
DNA: TGTGCCAGCAGTTTACAGTCCTCCTACGAGCAGTACTTC
CDR3: CASSLQSSYEQYF

size: NA
J: TRBJ1-1
D: NA
V: TRBV6-1
DNA: TGTGCCAGCAGTGACAGGCTTCACACTGAAGCTTTCTTT
CDR3: CASSDRLHTEAFF

size: NA
J: TRBJ2-3
D: NA
V: TRBV3-1/TRBV3-2
DNA: TGTGCCAGCAGCCAAATTTCGGGAGCCCTCACAGATACGCAGTATTTT
CDR3: CASSQISGALTDTQYF

size: NA
J: TRBJ1-2
D: NA
V: TRBV29-1
DNA: TGCAGCGTTGACCAGAATGACTATGGCTACACCTTC
CDR3: CSVDQNDYGYTF

size: NA
J: TRBJ2-7
D: TRBD2
V: TRBV2
DNA: TGTGCCAGCAGTGAGGCTAGCGGGGTCGGCGAGCAGTACTTC
CDR3: CASSEASGVGEQYF

size: NA
J: TRBJ1-1
D: NA
V: TRBV27
DNA: TGTGCCAGCAGTTTCCGGGAACCAAACACTGAAGCTTTCTTT
CDR3: CASSFREPNTEAFF

size: few
J: TRBJ1-2
D: NA
V: TRBV3-1/TRBV3-2
DNA: TGTGCCAGCAGCCAAGATCGGGGATTCGCCGACTATGGCTACACCTTC
CDR3: CASSQDRGFADYGYTF

size: NA
J: TRBJ2-7
D: NA
V: TRBV6-6
DNA: TGTGCCAGTTCGAAATCCGGGACAAAGAACGAGCAGTACTTC
CDR3: CASSKSGTKNEQYF

size: NA
J: TRBJ1-4
D: TRBD1
V: TRBV6-5
DNA: TGTGCCAGCGTCGGGACAGCAAATGAAAAACTGTTTTTT
CDR3: CASVGTANEKLFF

size: NA
J: TRBJ2-3
D: TRBD2
V: TRBV3-1/TRBV3-2
DNA: TGTGCCAGCAGCCAAGTAACCGGGGGGATGGGCGATACGCAGTATTTT
CDR3: CASSQVTGGMGDTQYF

size: NA
J: TRBJ2-3
D: NA
V: TRBV29-1
DNA: TGCAGCGTCCAGGTTAACGGCCTCACAGATACGCAGTATTTT
CDR3: CSVQVNGLTDTQYF

size: once
J: TRBJ1-4
D: TRBD1
V: TRBV24-1
DNA: TGTGCCACCAGTGACCCCGGGACAGGGGAGTACGGAGCTAATGAAAAACTGTTTTTT
CDR3: CATSDPGTGEYGANEKLFF

size: NA
J: TRBJ2-2
D: NA
V: TRBV14
DNA: TGTGCCAGCAGCCAGGAAACAGGGTGGGCCACCGGGGAGCTGTTTTTT
CDR3: CASSQETGWATGELFF